This TCR beta chain was obtained from a study of T-cell memory formation after mild COVID-19. At the level of the study: Among the donors, TCR clusters were largely specific to each donor.

Study results and limitations: Memory cells collected pre-infection included some clones that later responded, suggesting cross-reactive memory joined.

TCRdb re-called the 5' RACE reads through MiXCR, storing one row per CDR3 protein. The sample has roughly 350,000 distinct CDR3 sequences, around 20% seen once; the top ten hold roughly an eighth. The CDR3 runs to 15 residues. The germline CDR1 and CDR2 sequences are SGHTA and FQGNSA. Deletions cut 7 bases from V and 0 bases from J, with 13 bases between. A word on this clonotype: Its matching antigen is unknown.

The sequencing input was PBMCs or a T cell subset sorted from them (not recorded which). The chain recombines TRBV7-2 with TRBJ2-1; no definite D call. The clonotype originates from an adult woman who had mild COVID-19 (a few samples of this study predate the infection). Cell type and time point are not known. CDR3 coding DNA: TGTGCCAGCACCCCTACTTCAAGCTCCTACAATGAGCAGTTCTTC. Its translation is CASTPTSSSYNEQFF.